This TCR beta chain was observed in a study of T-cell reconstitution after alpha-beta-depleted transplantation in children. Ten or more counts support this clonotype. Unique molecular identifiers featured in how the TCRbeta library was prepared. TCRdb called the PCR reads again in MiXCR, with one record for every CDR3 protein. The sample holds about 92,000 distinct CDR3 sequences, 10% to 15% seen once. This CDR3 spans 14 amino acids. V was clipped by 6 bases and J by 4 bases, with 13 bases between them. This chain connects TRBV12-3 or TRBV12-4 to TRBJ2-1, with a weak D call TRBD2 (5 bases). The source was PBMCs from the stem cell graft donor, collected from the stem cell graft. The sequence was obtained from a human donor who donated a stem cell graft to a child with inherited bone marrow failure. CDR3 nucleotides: TGTGCCAGCAGCGACCGGAGCGGTTACAATGAGCAGTTCTTC. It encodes CASSDRSGYNEQFF.